The rows below give T cell receptor beta chains drawn from one sample of a study of blood T cell repertoires in COVID-19. The method was immunoSEQ multiplex PCR; TCRdb's version includes in-frame clones alone and lacks a portion of them. Here the sample spans 150,000 or so clones, roughly 80% being singletons. The specimen sequenced was PBMCs or T cells enriched from blood (not recorded which). The receptors shown here come from a woman aged 55-70 years who had recovered from COVID-19. Each CDR3 is given with its conserved first and last residue. Each record gives: J gene, V gene, clone size, CDR3 protein. Clone size is shown for a subset of rows, as once, few, many or a class of expanded clone.

TRBJ2-5	TRBV29-1	-	CSVAGTFIQETQYF
TRBJ1-2	TRBV7-9	-	CASSSTRAWGYTF
TRBJ2-7	TRBV3-1/TRBV3-2	-	CASSQERQSYEQYF
TRBJ1-1	TRBV6-6	once	CASSYPRGGKSTEAFF
TRBJ2-7	TRBV12-3/TRBV12-4	-	CASSRDRGINEYF
TRBJ1-2	TRBV6-5	-	CASNPTGNKNYGYTF
TRBJ1-2	TRBV2	once	CASRIGTGSYGYTF
TRBJ1-2	TRBV6-2/TRBV6-3	-	CASSFTGNYGYTF
TRBJ1-2	TRBV2	-	CASSGDMGNYGYTF
TRBJ2-2	TRBV7-2	-	CASSLGQGLYTNTGELFF
TRBJ2-3	TRBV6-5	-	CASSYGSGGGTDTQYF
TRBJ1-6	TRBV27	-	CASSLISGRNSPLHF
TRBJ1-3	TRBV4-1	-	CASSQDRTLSGNTIYF
TRBJ1-5	TRBV19	few	CASSPGTSGGWPQHF
TRBJ2-2	TRBV27	-	CASSLRGYTGELFF
TRBJ2-2	TRBV30	-	CAWSVPPGQGYTGELFF
TRBJ2-3	TRBV20-1	-	CSASDGGATTDTQYF
TRBJ2-2	TRBV7-8	-	CASRTNKNTGELFF
TRBJ2-1	TRBV5-6	-	CASSLRSNSEFF
TRBJ2-7	TRBV11-2	many	CASSLSSGNSYEQYF
TRBJ1-5	TRBV19	-	CSVRMPPHF
TRBJ1-1	TRBV2	-	CASSEILGQLRVDTEAFF
TRBJ1-3	TRBV19	-	CASIPGSSSGNTIYF
TRBJ2-5	TRBV7-7	-	CASSIQLAGGLETQYF
TRBJ1-1	TRBV5-1	-	CASSLLGQGTEAFF
TRBJ2-7	TRBV18	-	CASSRDHLDEQYF
TRBJ2-5	TRBV6-5	once	CASSYSGGKARETQYF
TRBJ1-1	TRBV5-1	once	CASSLDPRRKMNTEAFF
TRBJ1-1	TRBV12-3/TRBV12-4	-	CASRYRGRGEAFF
TRBJ1-1	TRBV10-3	-	CAISEGRENTEAFF